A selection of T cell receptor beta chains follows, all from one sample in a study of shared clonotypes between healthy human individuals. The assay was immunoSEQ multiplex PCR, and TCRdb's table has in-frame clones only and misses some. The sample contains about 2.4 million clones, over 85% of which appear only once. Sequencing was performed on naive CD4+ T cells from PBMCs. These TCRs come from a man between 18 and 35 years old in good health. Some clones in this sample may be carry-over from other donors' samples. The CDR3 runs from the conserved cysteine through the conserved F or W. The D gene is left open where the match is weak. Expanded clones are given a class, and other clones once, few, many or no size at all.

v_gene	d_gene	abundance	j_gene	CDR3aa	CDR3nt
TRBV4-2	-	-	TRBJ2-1	CASSQDLNRPINEQFF	TGTGCCAGCAGCCAAGATCTAAACAGGCCTATCAATGAGCAGTTCTTC
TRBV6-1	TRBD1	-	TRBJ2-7	CASSDPGQGSYEQYF	TGTGCCAGCAGTGATCCGGGACAGGGATCCTACGAGCAGTACTTC
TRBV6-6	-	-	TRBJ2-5	CASSTPGSGETQYF	TGTGCCAGCAGCACCCCCGGGTCGGGGGAGACCCAGTACTTC
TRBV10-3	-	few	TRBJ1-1	CAISDLGNTEAFF	TGTGCCATCAGTGACCTCGGGAACACTGAAGCTTTCTTT
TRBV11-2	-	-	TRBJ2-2	CASSLSFITGRTGELFF	TGTGCCAGCAGCTTATCATTCATTACAGGGAGAACCGGGGAGCTGTTTTTT
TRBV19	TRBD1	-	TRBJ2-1	CASSRGAGGAFGEQFF	TGTGCCAGTAGTAGAGGGGCAGGGGGCGCGTTTGGTGAGCAGTTCTTC
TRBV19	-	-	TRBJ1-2	CASSIGRTGVYGYTF	TGTGCCAGTAGTATAGGAAGGACGGGAGTCTATGGCTACACCTTC
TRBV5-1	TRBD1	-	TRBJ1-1	CASSWGTGFSTEAFF	TGCGCCAGCAGCTGGGGGACAGGGTTTTCGACTGAAGCTTTCTTT
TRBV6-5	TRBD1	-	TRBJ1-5	CASRRLTGGDQPQHF	TGTGCCAGCAGACGACTAACAGGGGGAGACCAGCCCCAGCATTTT
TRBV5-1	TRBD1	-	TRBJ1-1	CASSSATGQRNTEAFF	TGCGCCAGCAGCTCAGCTACGGGACAGCGGAACACTGAAGCTTTCTTT
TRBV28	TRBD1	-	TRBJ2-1	CASRGTGMGNEQFF	TGTGCCAGCAGAGGGACAGGGATGGGGAATGAGCAGTTCTTC
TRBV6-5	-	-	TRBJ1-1	CASSSAWTEAFF	TGTGCCAGCAGTTCCGCCTGGACTGAAGCTTTCTTT
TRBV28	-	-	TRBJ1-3	CASWAGSSGNTIYF	TGTGCCAGCTGGGCGGGGAGCTCTGGAAACACCATATATTTT
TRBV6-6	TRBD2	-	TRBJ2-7	CASSYGGGLAEEGQYF	TGTGCCAGCAGTTACGGGGGGGGTTTAGCGGAGGAAGGGCAGTACTTC
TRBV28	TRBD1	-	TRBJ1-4	CASRSRDRGLRNEKLFF	TGTGCCAGCAGGTCGAGGGACAGGGGGTTAAGGAATGAAAAACTGTTTTTT
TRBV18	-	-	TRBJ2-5	CASSPRQGTGETQYF	TGTGCCAGCTCGCCCCGTCAGGGGACTGGGGAGACCCAGTACTTC
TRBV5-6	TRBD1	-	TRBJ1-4	CASSALTGGEEKLFF	TGTGCCAGCAGCGCCCTCACAGGGGGAGAGGAAAAACTGTTTTTT
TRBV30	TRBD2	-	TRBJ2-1	CAVSGSYNEQFF	TGTGCCGTTAGCGGGTCCTACAATGAGCAGTTCTTC
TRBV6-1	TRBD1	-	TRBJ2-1	CASSGDRENEQFF	TGTGCCAGCAGTGGCGACAGGGAGAATGAGCAGTTCTTC
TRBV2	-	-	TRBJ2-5	CASSDPAGSPFQETQYF	TGTGCCAGCAGTGACCCAGCGGGTAGTCCCTTCCAAGAGACCCAGTACTTC
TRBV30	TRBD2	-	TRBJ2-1	CAWGGETLYNEQFF	TGTGCCTGGGGGGGGGAAACTTTATACAATGAGCAGTTCTTC
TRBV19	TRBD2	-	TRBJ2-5	CASSRTSGIETQYF	TGTGCCAGTAGCAGGACTAGCGGGATAGAGACCCAGTACTTC
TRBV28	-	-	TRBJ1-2	CASRGSYGYTF	TGTGCCAGCCGGGGGAGCTATGGCTACACCTTC
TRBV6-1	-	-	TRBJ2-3	CASTRQLAQDTQYF	TGTGCCAGCACCCGACAACTAGCCCAGGATACGCAGTATTTT
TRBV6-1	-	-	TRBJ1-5	CASGGLRDQPQHF	TGTGCCAGCGGAGGGTTGAGGGATCAGCCCCAGCATTTT
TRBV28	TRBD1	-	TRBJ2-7	CASSYGTGGSYEQYF	TGTGCCAGCAGTTATGGGACAGGGGGGTCCTACGAGCAGTACTTC
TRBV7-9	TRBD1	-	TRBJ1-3	CASSFDRAVGNTIYF	TGTGCCAGCAGCTTTGACAGGGCGGTTGGGAACACCATATATTTT
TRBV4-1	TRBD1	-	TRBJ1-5	CASSQVDRDMQPQHF	TGCGCCAGCAGCCAAGTGGACAGGGACATGCAGCCCCAGCATTTT
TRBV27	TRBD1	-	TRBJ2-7	CASSYLGTGNYEQYF	TGTGCCAGCAGTTATCTAGGGACAGGGAACTACGAGCAGTACTTC
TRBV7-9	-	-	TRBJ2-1	CASSLISSNEQFF	TGTGCCAGCAGCTTAATATCTAGCAATGAGCAGTTCTTC
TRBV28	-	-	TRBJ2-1	CASSFGTRNEQFF	TGTGCCAGCAGTTTTGGGACCCGCAATGAGCAGTTCTTC
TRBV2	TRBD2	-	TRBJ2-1	CASGGTSGSLNEQFF	TGTGCCAGCGGGGGGACTAGCGGGAGCCTCAATGAGCAGTTCTTC
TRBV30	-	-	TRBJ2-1	CARKAFLNEQFF	TGTGCCCGAAAGGCTTTCCTCAATGAGCAGTTCTTC
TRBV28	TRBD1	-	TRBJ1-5	CASSPFGQGGNQPQHF	TGTGCCAGCAGTCCCTTTGGACAGGGCGGCAATCAGCCCCAGCATTTT
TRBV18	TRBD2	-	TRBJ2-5	CASSPITSAETQYF	TGTGCCAGCTCACCAATCACTAGCGCGGAGACCCAGTACTTC
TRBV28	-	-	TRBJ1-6	CASISPQGTNSPLHF	TGTGCCAGCATTTCCCCCCAGGGTACCAATTCACCCCTCCACTTT
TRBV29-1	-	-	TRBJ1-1	CSASRRLTGLTEAFF	TGCAGCGCATCCCGCCGATTAACAGGGCTCACTGAAGCTTTCTTT
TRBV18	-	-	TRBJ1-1	CASSPPSGTEAFF	TGTGCCAGCTCACCACCGTCGGGCACTGAAGCTTTCTTT
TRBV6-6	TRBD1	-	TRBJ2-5	CASSRPWTGGTSDQYF	TGTGCCAGCAGCCGACCGTGGACAGGGGGAACTTCAGACCAGTACTTC
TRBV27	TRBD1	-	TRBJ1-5	CASSPRDREAQPQHF	TGTGCCAGCAGTCCACGGGACAGGGAGGCTCAGCCCCAGCATTTT
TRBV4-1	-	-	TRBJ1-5	CASSQETGESNQPQHF	TGCGCCAGCAGCCAAGAAACGGGGGAGAGCAATCAGCCCCAGCATTTT
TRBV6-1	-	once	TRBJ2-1	CASSESPGRSSQFF	TGTGCCAGCAGTGAATCTCCTGGCCGAAGCTCGCAGTTCTTC
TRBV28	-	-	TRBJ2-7	CASGSGSDEQYF	TGTGCCAGCGGGTCCGGCAGCGACGAGCAGTACTTC
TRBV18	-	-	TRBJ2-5	CASSQTGQETQYF	TGTGCCAGCTCCCAGACAGGACAAGAGACCCAGTACTTC
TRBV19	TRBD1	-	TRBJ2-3	CASSNRQGGTDTQYF	TGTGCCAGTAGTAACCGACAGGGGGGCACAGATACGCAGTATTTT
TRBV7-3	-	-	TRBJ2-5	CASSLSVAVGTQYF	TGTGCCAGCAGCTTATCAGTAGCGGTGGGGACCCAGTACTTC
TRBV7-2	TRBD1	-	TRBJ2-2	CASSRTGTNTGELFF	TGTGCCAGCAGCCGGACAGGGACGAACACCGGGGAGCTGTTTTTT
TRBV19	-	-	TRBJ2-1	CASSFFIPGFGFDEQFF	TGTGCCAGTAGTTTCTTCATCCCGGGTTTCGGCTTCGATGAGCAGTTCTTC
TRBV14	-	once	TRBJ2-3	CASSRRPGTDTQYF	TGTGCCAGCAGCCGCAGACCAGGCACAGATACGCAGTATTTT
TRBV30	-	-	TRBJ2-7	CAWSVLRGEQYF	TGTGCCTGGAGTGTACTTCGGGGCGAGCAGTACTTC
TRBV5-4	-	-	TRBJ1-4	CASSYSATNEKLFF	TGTGCCAGCAGCTACAGCGCAACTAATGAAAAACTGTTTTTT
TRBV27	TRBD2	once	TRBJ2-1	CASSTEGTSGDNEQFF	TGTGCCAGCAGCACGGAAGGGACTAGCGGGGACAATGAGCAGTTCTTC
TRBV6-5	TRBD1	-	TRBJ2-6	CASRGRGPNVLTF	TGTGCCAGCAGGGGCAGGGGGCCCAACGTCCTGACTTTC
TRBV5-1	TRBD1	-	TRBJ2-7	CASSYRDSSYEQYF	TGCGCCAGCAGCTACCGGGACAGTTCCTACGAGCAGTACTTC
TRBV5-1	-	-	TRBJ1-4	CASSLRLAGENEKLFF	TGCGCCAGCAGCCTCCGACTGGCGGGCGAGAACGAAAAACTGTTTTTT
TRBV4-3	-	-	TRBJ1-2	CASSQDPLYGYTF	TGCGCCAGCAGCCAAGATCCCCTCTATGGCTACACCTTC
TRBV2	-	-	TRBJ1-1	CASSEFGHRNTEAFF	TGTGCCAGCAGTGAATTCGGACACCGGAACACTGAAGCTTTCTTT
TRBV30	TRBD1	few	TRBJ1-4	CAWAGGRSEKLFF	TGTGCCTGGGCAGGGGGACGGAGTGAAAAACTGTTTTTT
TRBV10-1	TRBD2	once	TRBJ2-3	CASSGSLEVLADTDTQYF	TGCGCCAGCAGTGGATCCCTAGAAGTACTAGCGGACACAGATACGCAGTATTTT
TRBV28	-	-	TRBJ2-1	CASSPPTVGQFF	TGTGCCAGCAGTCCCCCGACCGTGGGGCAGTTCTTC